The text below deals with one T cell receptor beta chain. Its antigen is unknown. This record comes from a study of cytomegalovirus exposure and HLA in healthy donors. Broader study findings: Reported performance of the classifier showed diagnosis of cytomegalovirus status with high specificity and sensitivity.

V gave up 2 bases and J gave up 7 bases; unmatched junction bases: 15. The germline V gene encodes CDR1 SGHAT and CDR2 FQNNGV. CDR3 length: 18 amino acids. Only in-frame clones appear in the TCRdb table, and some are missing; sequencing was by immunoSEQ multiplex PCR. The sample records tens of thousands of clones, approximately 94% being singletons. The chain has TRBV11-2 and TRBJ2-1; 9 bases match TRBD1. The sequencing input was PBMCs. This receptor was obtained from a young man in good health and CMV-seronegative. The CDR3 DNA sequence: TGTGCCAGCAGCTTAAATATTATGGACAGGGGCTTACAAAATGAGCAGTTCTTC. This gives the protein CASSLNIMDRGLQNEQFF. Using reference TRBV11-2 and TRBJ2-1 for the parts outside the CDR3, the full variable domain is EAGVAQSPRYKIIEKRQSVAFWCNPISGHATLYWYQQILGQGPKLLIQFQNNGVVDDSQLPKDRFSAERLKGVDSTLKIQPAKLEDSAVYLCASSLNIMDRGLQNEQFFGPGTRLTVL.